The 3 T cell receptor beta chains in this list originate from one sample, sequenced in a study of blood T cell repertoires in COVID-19. Profiled with immunoSEQ multiplex PCR; TCRdb holds only in-frame clones, not every one. This table holds 150,000 to 200,000 clones, about 88% found once. Sequencing was performed on peripheral blood. These receptors were obtained from a man aged 55 to 70 with acute or convalescent COVID-19.

This clone has only a few counts. The chain combines TRBV5-1 with TRBJ1-5; 7 bases match TRBD1. With 2 bases clipped from V and 2 bases from J, the junction kept 4 bases outside the gene matches. This CDR3 is 15 amino acids long. The germline CDR1 and CDR2 sequences are SGHRS and YFSETQ. The CDR3 DNA follows: TGCGCCAGCAGCTTACAGGGGAACGGCAATCAGCCCCAGCATTTT. This codes for CASSLQGNGNQPQHF.

The rearrangement links TRBV29-1 to TRBJ2-5; TRBD2 is a possible D gene (6 bases). Trimming stripped 5 bases from V and 5 bases from J, with 15 bases between. This CDR3 contains 13 residues. CDR1 is SQVTM and CDR2 is ANQGSEA in the germline V gene. CDR3 sequence reads: CSVLEGLGETQYF. The CDR3 coding sequence is TGCAGCGTTCTGGAGGGGCTGGGGGAGACCCAGTACTTC.

The V call is TRBV6-6, the J call TRBJ2-7; D may be TRBD1 (5 bases). Germline V gene sequence: CDR1 MNHNY, CDR2 SVGAGI (reference sequence). This CDR3 comprises 13 residues. Trimming cost V 5 bases and J 2 bases, with 10 bases left between them. CDR3 protein: CASSRQQAYEQYV. For the CDR3, the DNA is TGTGCCAGCAGTAGACAACAGGCCTACGAGCAGTACGTC.